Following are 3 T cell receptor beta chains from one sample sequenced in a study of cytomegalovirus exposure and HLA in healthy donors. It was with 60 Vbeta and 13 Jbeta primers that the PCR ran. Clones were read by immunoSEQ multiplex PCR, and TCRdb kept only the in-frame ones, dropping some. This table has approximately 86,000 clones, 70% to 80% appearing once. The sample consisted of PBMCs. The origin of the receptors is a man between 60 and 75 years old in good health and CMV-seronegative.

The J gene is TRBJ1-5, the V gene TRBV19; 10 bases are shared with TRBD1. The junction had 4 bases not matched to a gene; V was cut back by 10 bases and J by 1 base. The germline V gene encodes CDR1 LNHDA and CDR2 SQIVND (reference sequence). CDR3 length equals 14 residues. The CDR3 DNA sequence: TGTGCCACTCGACAGGGGGCAAGCAATCAGCCCCAGCATTTT. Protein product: CATRQGASNQPQHF.

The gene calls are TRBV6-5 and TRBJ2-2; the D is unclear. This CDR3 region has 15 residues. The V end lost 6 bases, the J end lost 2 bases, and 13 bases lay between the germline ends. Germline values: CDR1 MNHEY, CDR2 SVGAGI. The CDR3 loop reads CASREMIRNTGELFF. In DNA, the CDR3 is TGTGCCAGCAGGGAGATGATACGTAACACCGGGGAGCTGTTTTTT.

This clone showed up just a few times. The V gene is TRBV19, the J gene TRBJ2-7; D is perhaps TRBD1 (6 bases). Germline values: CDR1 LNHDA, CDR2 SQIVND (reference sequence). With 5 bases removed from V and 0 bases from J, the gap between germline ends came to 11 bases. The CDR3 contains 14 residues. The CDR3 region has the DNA TGTGCCAGTAGTGAGGGGGATAGCTCCTACGAGCAGTACTTC. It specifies CASSEGDSSYEQYF.